A selection of T cell receptor beta chains follows, all from one sample in a study of CD8+CD57+ T cells in acquired aplastic anemia. Each CDR3 protein is one row after TCRdb ran MiXCR on the reads. The data contain tens of thousands of distinct CDR3 sequences, around 70% of them singletons. Specimen: sorted CD4+, CD8+, or CD8+CD57+ T cells (not recorded which) from PBMCs. These receptors all come from a human donor with aplastic anemia. Each CDR3 is given with its conserved first and last residue. A D gene is named only where the DNA matches it firmly. Some rows have no size entry. The others give once, few or many, or a class for an expanded clone.

d_call clone_size j_call v_call cdr3_nt cdr3_aa
TRBD1 few TRBJ2-5 TRBV20-1 TGCAGTGCAAGCAGGGGGCTTTTAGAGACCCAGTACTTC CSASRGLLETQYF
. . TRBJ1-4 TRBV15 TGTGCCACCAGAAATGAGGAAAAACTGTTTTTT CATRNEEKLFF
. few TRBJ1-6 TRBV10-3 TGTGCCATCAGTGAGGGGAAGTGGAGCTCCTATAATTCACCCCTCCACTTT CAISEGKWSSYNSPLHF
TRBD1 many TRBJ1-5 TRBV6-5 TGTGCCAGCAGTTTCGGACAGGACGTTCAGCCCCAGCATTTT CASSFGQDVQPQHF
TRBD1 . TRBJ2-3 TRBV29-1 TGCAGCGTTGGCGAGGGACAGGGGTCAGATACGCAGTATTTT CSVGEGQGSDTQYF
TRBD1 . TRBJ1-1 TRBV25-1 TGTGCCAGCAGTGATATTTTTGGGGGACAGACTGAAGCTTTCTTT CASSDIFGGQTEAFF
. . TRBJ2-7 TRBV6-5 TGTGCCAGCAGTTATACGGATGTGAGACCAGCGGTCGAGCAGTACTTC CASSYTDVRPAVEQYF
. . TRBJ2-7 TRBV10-3 TGTGCCTGCGTGCCGGACTCCTCCTACGAGCAGTACTTC CACVPDSSYEQYF
. . TRBJ2-2 TRBV7-6 TGTGCCAGCAGTAAGCGGAACACCGGGGAGCTGTTTTTT CASSKRNTGELFF
. . TRBJ1-1 TRBV29-1 TGCAGCGTTGTCCAGAACACTGAAGCTTTCTTT CSVVQNTEAFF
TRBD1 . TRBJ1-3 TRBV10-3 TGTGCCATCAGTGCAGGACAGGTTGGAAACACCATATATTTT CAISAGQVGNTIYF
. . TRBJ2-5 TRBV7-9 TGTGCCAGCAGATTGGCGGGACGACCTCAAGAGACCCAGTACTTC CASRLAGRPQETQYF
. . TRBJ2-7 TRBV15 TGCGCCAGCAGCCATCGGACGGACTCCTACGAGCAGTACTTC CASSHRTDSYEQYF
TRBD2 . TRBJ2-1 TRBV15 TGTGCCACCAGCAGCCGACTAGCGGGGGCCTACAATGAGCAGTTCTTC CATSSRLAGAYNEQFF
. . TRBJ1-6 TRBV7-2 TGTGCCAGCAGCTTTACTCAGGCAGCGAATTCACCCCTCCACTTT CASSFTQAANSPLHF
TRBD2 . TRBJ2-7 TRBV2 TGTGCCAGCAGCGCCGGACTAGCGAGGACCTACGAGCAGTACTTC CASSAGLARTYEQYF
TRBD1 . TRBJ2-1 TRBV7-9 TGTGCCAGCAGCTTAGCCAGTGGGGACAGACTCTTC CASSLASGDRLF
TRBD1 few TRBJ2-7 TRBV5-1 TGCGCCAGCAGCTTGGGGTTAAGGGACAGGGGGCGCCAGGTGGGCTACGAGCAGTACTTC CASSLGLRDRGRQVGYEQYF
. . TRBJ1-6 TRBV19 TGTGCCAGTAGTATAGGAGCGGTGGGCAATTCACCCCTCCACTTT CASSIGAVGNSPLHF
. . TRBJ2-7 TRBV19 TGTGCCAGTAGGTCGCCAGGACGGACCTACGAGCAGTACTTC CASRSPGRTYEQYF
. once TRBJ1-6 TRBV6-5 TGTGCCAGCAGTTCCCCTCTCGGTAATTCACCCCTCCACTTT CASSSPLGNSPLHF
. . TRBJ1-2 TRBV29-1 TGCAGCGTTGCTGGGGCAGAGCCAAAGGGGGGCTACACCTTC CSVAGAEPKGGYTF
TRBD1 once TRBJ1-5 TRBV10-3 TGTGCCACCTCCGACAGGGAAAGGGGCAATCAGCCCCAGCATTTT CATSDRERGNQPQHF
TRBD2 . TRBJ2-7 TRBV20-1 TGCAGTGCTAGGAGCGGGAGTGCCACCTACGAGCAGTACTTC CSARSGSATYEQYF
. many TRBJ1-1 TRBV6-5 TGTGCCAGCAGTTACTCGGGGAGTACGACTGAAGCTTTCTTT CASSYSGSTTEAFF
TRBD1 few TRBJ2-5 TRBV19 TGTGCCACCCAAAGGGCAGGGGGCGTAGAGACCCAGTACTTC CATQRAGGVETQYF
TRBD1 . TRBJ1-5 TRBV11-1 TGTGCCAGCAGTAAAGGACAGGGAGGTTTTTATGATCAGCCCCAGCATTTT CASSKGQGGFYDQPQHF
. . TRBJ2-3 TRBV14 TGTGCCAGCAGCAAATACACAGATACGCAGTATTTT CASSKYTDTQYF
. . TRBJ2-5 TRBV11-1 TGTGCCAGCAGTATAACCGTCACAAGTCGAGAGACCCAGTACTTC CASSITVTSRETQYF
. . TRBJ2-7 TRBV29-1 TGCAGCGTTGAAGATCAAGGACCCCAATACTTC CSVEDQGPQYF
TRBD1 few TRBJ1-1 TRBV20-1 TGCAGTGCGAAGGGACAGGGGTCGAACACTGAAGCTTTCTTT CSAKGQGSNTEAFF
TRBD1 . TRBJ1-1 TRBV15 TGTGCCACCAGCAGGGCTCGACAGGGGGTAAACACTGAAGCTTTCTTT CATSRARQGVNTEAFF
TRBD1 . TRBJ1-2 TRBV7-2 TGTGCCAGCAGCTTACAGCAGGGGGCGCGGGGCTACACCTTC CASSLQQGARGYTF
TRBD2 . TRBJ2-7 TRBV20-1 TGCAGTCAGGGACTAGCGATGACTGGCGAGCAGTACTTC CSQGLAMTGEQYF
. few TRBJ2-2 TRBV19 TGTGCCAGTACCCCAGACCGGTTAGGGGAGCTGTTTTTT CASTPDRLGELFF
TRBD1 . TRBJ2-7 TRBV2 TGTGCCAGCAAGACGGACAGGGGCGAGCAGTACTTC CASKTDRGEQYF
. . TRBJ2-7 TRBV10-3 TGTGCCATCAGTGAGGAGTCAGCTCCCTACGAGCAGTACTTC CAISEESAPYEQYF
. many TRBJ2-2 TRBV24-1 TGTGCCACCAGTGATTTCCCCCTTATTTCCGCCGGGGAGCTGTTTTTT CATSDFPLISAGELFF
. few TRBJ2-5 TRBV7-9 TGTGCGTCGACAGCCCAAGAGACCCAGTACTTC CASTAQETQYF
TRBD1 . TRBJ2-7 TRBV20-1 TGCAGTGCTAACGACAGGGGGCTAACCTACGAGCAGTACTTC CSANDRGLTYEQYF
. . TRBJ2-7 TRBV7-8 TGTGCCAGCAGATCTCACAAAACCTACGAGCAGTACTTC CASRSHKTYEQYF
TRBD1 . TRBJ2-3 TRBV2 TGTGCCAGTGCCCGGGACAGAGAAGATACGCAGTATTTT CASARDREDTQYF
. . TRBJ2-7 TRBV7-3 TGTGCCAGCAGCTTACACGGGCCGGGCGAGCAGTACTTC CASSLHGPGEQYF
. . TRBJ2-5 TRBV7-9 TGTGCCAGCAGCTACGACAGGGTCGGGGGAGAGACCCAGTACTTC CASSYDRVGGETQYF
. . TRBJ2-3 TRBV10-3 TGTGCCACCCAGACCGGGGGCTACCAAGATACGCAGTATTTT CATQTGGYQDTQYF
TRBD2 . TRBJ2-1 TRBV9 TGTGCCAGCAGCTTCCCCCCTACTAGCGTAGGCTACAATGAGCAGTTCTTC CASSFPPTSVGYNEQFF
TRBD1 few TRBJ1-2 TRBV29-1 TGCAGCGTTGAAACCGCAGGGGGAGACTATGGCTACACCTTC CSVETAGGDYGYTF
. . TRBJ2-3 TRBV15 TGTGCCACCAGCACCCAAACTAGCACAGATACGCAGTATTTT CATSTQTSTDTQYF
. many TRBJ2-7 TRBV11-1 TGTGCCAGCAGCTCGGACGCAGGATGGTCCCCCCACGAGCAGTACTTC CASSSDAGWSPHEQYF
TRBD1 . TRBJ1-5 TRBV2 TGTGCCAGCAGTCAGTGGGGGACAGTGGCTCAGCCCCAGCATTTT CASSQWGTVAQPQHF
. . TRBJ2-5 TRBV7-8 TGTGCCAGCAGCTTAGCCAGGTTAGAGACCCAGTACTTC CASSLARLETQYF
. once TRBJ1-5 TRBV15 TGTGCCACCAGCAGAGGTGGGATTAGCAATCAGCCCCAGCATTTT CATSRGGISNQPQHF
. once TRBJ1-4 TRBV24-1 TGTGCCACCTCGGGGAAGGGAAATGAAAAACTGTTTTTT CATSGKGNEKLFF
TRBD1 . TRBJ2-5 TRBV7-2 TGTGCCAGCAGGCCACAGGGGGCGACCCAGTACTTC CASRPQGATQYF
. . TRBJ2-7 TRBV5-4 TGTGCCAGCAGCTTGCCCGGTTACGAGCAGTACTTC CASSLPGYEQYF
TRBD1 . TRBJ1-5 TRBV2 TGTGCCAGCGACAGGGGCAATCAGCCCCAGCATTTT CASDRGNQPQHF
. . TRBJ1-1 TRBV6-1 TGTGCCAGCAGTCAAGCGGGGAGCCCTGAAGCTTTCTTT CASSQAGSPEAFF
. . TRBJ1-2 TRBV29-1 TGCAGCGTTGAGGGTCCGACCAACTATGGCTACACCTTC CSVEGPTNYGYTF
TRBD1 . TRBJ2-7 TRBV5-8 TGTGCCAGCAGCTTCGACAGGGGCGGCTACGAGCAGTACTTC CASSFDRGGYEQYF
. . TRBJ2-5 TRBV29-1 TGCAGCGTCTCGAGCAGGATAGAGACCCAGTACTTC CSVSSRIETQYF